This T cell receptor (beta chain) was identified in a study of blood T cell repertoires in COVID-19. Study as a whole: T cells, B-cell-depleted T cells, or PBMCs provided the cDNA or gDNA that served as material.

This clone has more than one count but fewer than ten. Produced via immunoSEQ multiplex PCR; TCRdb's table is partial and in-frame only. Here the sample spans roughly 70,000 clones, roughly 80% being singletons. J was trimmed by 2 bases and V by 5 bases; bases with no gene match: 4. The germline CDR1 and CDR2 sequences are LNHDA and SQIVND (reference sequence). The CDR3 extends over 16 amino acids. While infection was still active, Seattle patients were enrolled and then followed longitudinally. Material for sequencing was peripheral blood. This chain connects TRBV19 to TRBJ1-5; TRBD1 agrees at 12 bases. The receptor's source is a man between 65 and 79 years old with COVID-19, enrolled during active disease. This chain's CDR3 is CASSGTGGLGNQPQHF. In nucleotides, the CDR3 is TGTGCCAGTAGTGGGACAGGGGGCTTGGGCAATCAGCCCCAGCATTTT.